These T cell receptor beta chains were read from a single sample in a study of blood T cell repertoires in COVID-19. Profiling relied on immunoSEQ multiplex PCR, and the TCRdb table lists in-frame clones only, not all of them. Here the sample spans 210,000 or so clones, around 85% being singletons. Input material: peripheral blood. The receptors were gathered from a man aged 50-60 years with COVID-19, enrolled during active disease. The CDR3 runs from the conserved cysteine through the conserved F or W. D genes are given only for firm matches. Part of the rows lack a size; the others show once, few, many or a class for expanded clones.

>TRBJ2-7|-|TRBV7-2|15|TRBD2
CASSFQLAGNYEQYF
TGTGCCAGCAGCTTCCAACTAGCGGGAAACTACGAGCAGTACTTC
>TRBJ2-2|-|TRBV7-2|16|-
CASSLAGGPNTGELFF
TGTGCCAGCAGCTTAGCGGGGGGGCCGAACACCGGGGAGCTGTTTTTT
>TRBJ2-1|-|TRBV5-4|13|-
CASSLGTEAGQFF
TGTGCCAGCAGCTTGGGCACAGAGGCGGGGCAGTTCTTC
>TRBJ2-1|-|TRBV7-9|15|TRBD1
CASRRSPGTENEQFF
TGTGCCAGCAGACGGAGTCCCGGGACAGAGAATGAGCAGTTCTTC
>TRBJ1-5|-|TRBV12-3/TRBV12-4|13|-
CASSLTDNQPQHF
TGTGCCAGCAGTTTAACAGATAATCAGCCCCAGCATTTT
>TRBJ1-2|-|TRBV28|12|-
CASSFGVAGYTF
TGTGCCAGCAGTTTCGGGGTTGCGGGCTACACCTTC
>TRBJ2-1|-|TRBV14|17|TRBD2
CASSHRNLLAAYNEQFF
TGTGCCAGCAGCCACCGAAACCTTCTAGCGGCCTACAATGAGCAGTTCTTC
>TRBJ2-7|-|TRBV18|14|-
CASSPTTSTYEQYF
TGTGCCAGCTCACCAACGACATCCACCTACGAGCAGTACTTC
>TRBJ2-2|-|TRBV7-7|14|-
CASSLGASTGELFF
TGTGCTAGCAGCTTAGGAGCCTCCACCGGGGAGCTGTTTTTT
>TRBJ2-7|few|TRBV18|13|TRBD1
CASSPGQGGEQYF
TGTGCCAGCTCACCGGGACAGGGGGGCGAGCAGTACTTC
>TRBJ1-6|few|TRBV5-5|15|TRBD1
CASRRDRPAGSPLHF
TGTGCCAGCAGGCGGGACAGGCCGGCGGGTTCACCCCTCCACTTT
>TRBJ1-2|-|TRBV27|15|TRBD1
CASSHGTAHSYGYTF
TGTGCCAGCAGTCACGGGACAGCTCATAGCTATGGCTACACCTTC
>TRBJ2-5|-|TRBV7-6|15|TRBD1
CASSSSGQEGETQYF
TGTGCCAGCAGCTCTTCGGGACAGGAAGGGGAGACCCAGTACTTC
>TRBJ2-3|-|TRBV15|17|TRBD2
CATSTAQRGVYTDTQYF
TGTGCCACCAGCACCGCCCAGCGGGGGGTTTACACAGATACGCAGTATTTT
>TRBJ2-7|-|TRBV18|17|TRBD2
CASSPRRLAGPAYEQYF
TGTGCCAGCTCACCTCGACGACTAGCGGGTCCCGCCTACGAGCAGTACTTC
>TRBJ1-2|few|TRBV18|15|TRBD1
CASSAGGTGTKGYTF
TGTGCCAGCTCGGCAGGGGGGACCGGAACTAAGGGCTACACCTTC
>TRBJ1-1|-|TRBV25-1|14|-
CASSESSANTEAFF
TGTGCCAGCAGTGAATCCAGTGCGAACACTGAAGCTTTCTTT
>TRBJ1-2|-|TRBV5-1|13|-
CASSYTGLNGYTF
TGCGCCAGCAGCTACACAGGATTAAATGGCTACACCTTC